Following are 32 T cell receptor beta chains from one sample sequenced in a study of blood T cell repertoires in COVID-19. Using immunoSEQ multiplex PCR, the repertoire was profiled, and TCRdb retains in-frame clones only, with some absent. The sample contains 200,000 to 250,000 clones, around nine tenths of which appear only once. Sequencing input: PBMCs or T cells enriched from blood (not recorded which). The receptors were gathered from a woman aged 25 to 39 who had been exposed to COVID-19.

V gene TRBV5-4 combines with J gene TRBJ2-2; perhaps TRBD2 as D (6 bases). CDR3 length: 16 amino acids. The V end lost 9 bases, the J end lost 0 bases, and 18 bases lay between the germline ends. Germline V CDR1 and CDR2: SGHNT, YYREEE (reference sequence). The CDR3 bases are TGTGCCACCCGGCAGGCGGGACGGGCGAACACCGGGGAGCTGTTTTTT. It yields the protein CATRQAGRANTGELFF. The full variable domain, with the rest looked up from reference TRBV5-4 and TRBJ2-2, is ETGVTQSPTHLIKTRGQQVTLRCSSQSGHNTVSWYQQALGQGPQFIFQYYREEENGRGNFPPRFSGLQFPNYSSELNVNALELDDSALYLCATRQAGRANTGELFFGEGSRLTVL.

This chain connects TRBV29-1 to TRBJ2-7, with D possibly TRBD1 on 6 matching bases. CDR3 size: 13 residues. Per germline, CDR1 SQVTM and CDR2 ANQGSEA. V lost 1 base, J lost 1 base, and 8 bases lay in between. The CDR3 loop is CSVEGRGSYEQYF. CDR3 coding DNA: TGCAGCGTTGAAGGCAGGGGATCCTACGAGCAGTACTTC.

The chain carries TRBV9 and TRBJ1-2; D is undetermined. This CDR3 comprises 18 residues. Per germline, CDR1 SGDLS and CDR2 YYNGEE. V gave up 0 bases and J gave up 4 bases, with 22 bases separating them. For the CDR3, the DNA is TGTGCCAGCAGCGTAGGCTCTGGAGGGAGAGAGCTAGGCTATGGCTACACCTTC. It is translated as CASSVGSGGRELGYGYTF.

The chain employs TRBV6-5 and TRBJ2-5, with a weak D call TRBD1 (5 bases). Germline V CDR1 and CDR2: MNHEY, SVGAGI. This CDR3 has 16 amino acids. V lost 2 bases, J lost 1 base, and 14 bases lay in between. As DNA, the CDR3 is TGTGCCAGCAGTTACGTGGACACTGGTATCCAAGAGACCCAGTACTTC. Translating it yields CASSYVDTGIQETQYF.

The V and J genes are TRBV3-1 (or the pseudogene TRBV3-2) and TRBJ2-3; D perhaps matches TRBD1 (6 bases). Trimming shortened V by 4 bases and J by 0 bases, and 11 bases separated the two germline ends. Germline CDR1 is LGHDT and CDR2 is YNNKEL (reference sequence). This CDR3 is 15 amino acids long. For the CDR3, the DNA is TGTGCCAGCAGCCTGAACAGGGCTAGCACAGATACGCAGTATTTT. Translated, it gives CASSLNRASTDTQYF.

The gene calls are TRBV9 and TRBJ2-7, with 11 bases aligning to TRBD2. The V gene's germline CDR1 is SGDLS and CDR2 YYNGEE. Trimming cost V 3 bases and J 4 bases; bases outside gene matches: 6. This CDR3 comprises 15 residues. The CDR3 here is CASSASGTSGYEQYF. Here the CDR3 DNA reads TGTGCCAGCAGCGCCTCCGGGACTAGCGGATACGAGCAGTACTTC.

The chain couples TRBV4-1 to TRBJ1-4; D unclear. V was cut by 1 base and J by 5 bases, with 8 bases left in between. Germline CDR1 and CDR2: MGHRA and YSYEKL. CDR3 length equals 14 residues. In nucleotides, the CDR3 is TGCGCCAGCAGCCAAGTAACGGGGAATGAAAAACTGTTTTTT. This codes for CASSQVTGNEKLFF.

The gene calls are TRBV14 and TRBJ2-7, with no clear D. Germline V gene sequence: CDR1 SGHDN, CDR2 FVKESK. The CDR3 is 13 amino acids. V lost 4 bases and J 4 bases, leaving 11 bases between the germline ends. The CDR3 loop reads CASSPPAGYEQYF. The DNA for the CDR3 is TGTGCCAGCAGCCCCCCAGCCGGGTACGAGCAGTACTTC.

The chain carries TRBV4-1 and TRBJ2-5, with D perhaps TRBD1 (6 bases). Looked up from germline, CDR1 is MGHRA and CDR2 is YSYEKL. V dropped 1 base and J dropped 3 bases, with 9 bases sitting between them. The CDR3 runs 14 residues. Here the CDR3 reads CASSQGTVEETQYF. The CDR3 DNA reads TGCGCCAGCAGCCAAGGGACAGTAGAAGAGACCCAGTACTTC.

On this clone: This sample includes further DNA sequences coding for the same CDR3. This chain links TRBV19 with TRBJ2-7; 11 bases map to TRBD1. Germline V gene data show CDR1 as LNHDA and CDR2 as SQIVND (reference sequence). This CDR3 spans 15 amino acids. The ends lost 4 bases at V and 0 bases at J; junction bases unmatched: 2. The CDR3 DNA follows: TGTGCCAGTAGTACCGGGACAGGGGGCTCCTACGAGCAGTACTTC. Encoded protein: CASSTGTGGSYEQYF.

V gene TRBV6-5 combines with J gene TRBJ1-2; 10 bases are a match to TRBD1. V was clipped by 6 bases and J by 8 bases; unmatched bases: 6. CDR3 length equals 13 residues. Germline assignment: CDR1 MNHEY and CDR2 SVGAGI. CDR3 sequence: CASRRQGAGGYTF. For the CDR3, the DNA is TGTGCCAGCAGAAGACAGGGGGCGGGCGGCTACACCTTC.

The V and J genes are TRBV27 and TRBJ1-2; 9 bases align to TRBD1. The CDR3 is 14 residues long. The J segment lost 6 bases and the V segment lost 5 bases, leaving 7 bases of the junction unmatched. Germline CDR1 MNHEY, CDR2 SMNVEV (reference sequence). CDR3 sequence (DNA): TGTGCCAGCAGTAGAACCGGGACAGGGAATGGCTACACCTTC. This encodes CASSRTGTGNGYTF.

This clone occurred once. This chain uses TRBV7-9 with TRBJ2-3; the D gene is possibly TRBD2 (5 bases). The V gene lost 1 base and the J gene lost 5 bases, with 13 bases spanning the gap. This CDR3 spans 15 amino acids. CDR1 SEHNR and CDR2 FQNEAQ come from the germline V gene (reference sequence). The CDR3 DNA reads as TGTGCCAGCAGCTTAGAAGGTTGGAGGCAAGATACGCAGTATTTT. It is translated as CASSLEGWRQDTQYF.

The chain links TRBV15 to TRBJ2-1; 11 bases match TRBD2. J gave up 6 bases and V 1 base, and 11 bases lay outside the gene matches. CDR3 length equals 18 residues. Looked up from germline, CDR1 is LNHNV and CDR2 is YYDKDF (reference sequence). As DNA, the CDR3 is TGTGCCACCAGCAGAGCCCTGAGCCTAGCGGGGGGAGGCAATGAGCAGTTCTTC. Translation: CATSRALSLAGGGNEQFF.

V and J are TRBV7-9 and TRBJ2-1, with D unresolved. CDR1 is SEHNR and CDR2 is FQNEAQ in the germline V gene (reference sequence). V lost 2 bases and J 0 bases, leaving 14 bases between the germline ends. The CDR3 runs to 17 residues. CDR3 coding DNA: TGTGCCAGCAGCTTAACGCGTGGCAGGCTCTCCTACAATGAGCAGTTCTTC. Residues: CASSLTRGRLSYNEQFF.

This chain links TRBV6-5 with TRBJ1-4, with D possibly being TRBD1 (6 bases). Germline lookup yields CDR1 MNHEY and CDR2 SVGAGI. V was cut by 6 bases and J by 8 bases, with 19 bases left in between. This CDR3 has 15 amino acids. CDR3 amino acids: CASSLTGPEREKLFF. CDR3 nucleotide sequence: TGTGCCAGCAGCCTCACAGGGCCCGAACGGGAAAAACTGTTTTTT.

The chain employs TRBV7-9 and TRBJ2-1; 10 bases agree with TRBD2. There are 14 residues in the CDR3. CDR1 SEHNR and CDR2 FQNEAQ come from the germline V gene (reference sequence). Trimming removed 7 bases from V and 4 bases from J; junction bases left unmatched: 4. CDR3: CASNGLAEYNEQFF. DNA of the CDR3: TGTGCCAGCAACGGACTAGCGGAGTACAATGAGCAGTTCTTC.

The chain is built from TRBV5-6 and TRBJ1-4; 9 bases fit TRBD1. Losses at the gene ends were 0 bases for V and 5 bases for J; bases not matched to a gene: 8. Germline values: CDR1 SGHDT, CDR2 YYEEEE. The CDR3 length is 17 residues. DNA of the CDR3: TGTGCCAGCAGCTTGGACAGGGGGCTGTCCCAAAATGAAAAACTGTTTTTT. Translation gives CASSLDRGLSQNEKLFF.

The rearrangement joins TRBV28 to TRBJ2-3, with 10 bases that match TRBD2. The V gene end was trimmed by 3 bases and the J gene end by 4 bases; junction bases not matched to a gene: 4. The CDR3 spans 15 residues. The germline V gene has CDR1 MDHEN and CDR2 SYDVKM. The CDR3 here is CASSLASGSSDTQYF. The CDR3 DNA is TGTGCCAGCAGTTTGGCTAGCGGGAGCTCAGATACGCAGTATTTT.

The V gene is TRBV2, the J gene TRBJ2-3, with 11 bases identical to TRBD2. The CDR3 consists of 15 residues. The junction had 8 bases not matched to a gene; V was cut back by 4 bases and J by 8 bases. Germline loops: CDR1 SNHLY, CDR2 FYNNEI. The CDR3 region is CASSATSGRWGTQYF. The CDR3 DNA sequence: TGTGCCAGCAGTGCCACTAGCGGGAGATGGGGTACGCAGTATTTT.

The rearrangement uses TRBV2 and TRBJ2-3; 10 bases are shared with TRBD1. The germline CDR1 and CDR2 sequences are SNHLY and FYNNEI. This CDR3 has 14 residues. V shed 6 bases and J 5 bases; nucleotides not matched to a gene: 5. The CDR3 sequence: CASRGTGVEDTQYF. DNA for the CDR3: TGTGCCAGCAGGGGGACAGGGGTTGAAGATACGCAGTATTTT.

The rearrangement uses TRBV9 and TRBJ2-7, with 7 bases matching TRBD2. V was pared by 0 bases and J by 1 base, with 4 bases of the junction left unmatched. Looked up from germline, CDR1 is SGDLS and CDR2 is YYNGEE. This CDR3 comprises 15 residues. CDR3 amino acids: CASSVAAGLSYEQYF. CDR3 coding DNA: TGTGCCAGCAGCGTAGCAGCGGGGTTATCCTACGAGCAGTACTTC.

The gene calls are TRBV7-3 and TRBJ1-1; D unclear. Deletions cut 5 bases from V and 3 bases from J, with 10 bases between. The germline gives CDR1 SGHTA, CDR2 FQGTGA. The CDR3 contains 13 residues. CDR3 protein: CASSHGLDTEAFF. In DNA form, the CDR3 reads TGTGCCAGCAGCCACGGACTAGACACTGAAGCTTTCTTT. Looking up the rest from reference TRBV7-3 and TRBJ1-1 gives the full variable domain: GAGVSQTPSNKVTEKGKYVELRCDPISGHTALYWYRQSLGQGPEFLIYFQGTGAADDSGLPNDRFFAVRPEGSVSTLKIQRTERGDSAVYLCASSHGLDTEAFFGQGTRLTVV.

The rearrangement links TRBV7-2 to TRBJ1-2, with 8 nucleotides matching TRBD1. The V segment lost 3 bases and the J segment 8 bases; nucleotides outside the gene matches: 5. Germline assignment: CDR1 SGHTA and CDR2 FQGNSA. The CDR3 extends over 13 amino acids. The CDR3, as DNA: TGTGCCAGCAGCTTGGACAGGGTCGGGGGCTACACCTTC. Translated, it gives CASSLDRVGGYTF.

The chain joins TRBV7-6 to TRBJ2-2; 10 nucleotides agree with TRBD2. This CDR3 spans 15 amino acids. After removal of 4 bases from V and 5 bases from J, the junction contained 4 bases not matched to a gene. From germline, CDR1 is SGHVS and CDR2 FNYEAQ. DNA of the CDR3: TGTGCCAGCAGCTCCCCTAGCGGGAGTACCGGGGAGCTGTTTTTT. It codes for CASSSPSGSTGELFF. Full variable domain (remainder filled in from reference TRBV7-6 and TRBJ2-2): GAGVSQSPRYKVTKRGQDVALRCDPISGHVSLYWYRQALGQGPEFLTYFNYEAQQDKSGLPNDRFSAERPEGSISTLTIQRTEQRDSAMYRCASSSPSGSTGELFFGEGSRLTVL.

In DNA, the CDR3 is TGTGCCACCAGTGGACAGGGGGCCGGCGAGACCCAGTACTTC. Its protein product is CATSGQGAGETQYF. The genes are TRBV24-1 and TRBJ2-5; TRBD1 matches 10 bases. CDR1 and CDR2 from the germline V gene are KGHDR and SFDVKD. The V gene end was trimmed by 5 bases and the J gene end by 5 bases; junction bases not matched to a gene: 4. The CDR3 contains 14 residues.

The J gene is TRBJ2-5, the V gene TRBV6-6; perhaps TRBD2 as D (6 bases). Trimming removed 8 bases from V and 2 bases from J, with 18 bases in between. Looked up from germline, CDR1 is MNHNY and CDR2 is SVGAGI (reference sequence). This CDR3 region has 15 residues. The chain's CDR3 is CASRRNIADQETQYF. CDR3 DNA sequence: TGTGCCAGCCGACGGAATATAGCGGATCAAGAGACCCAGTACTTC.

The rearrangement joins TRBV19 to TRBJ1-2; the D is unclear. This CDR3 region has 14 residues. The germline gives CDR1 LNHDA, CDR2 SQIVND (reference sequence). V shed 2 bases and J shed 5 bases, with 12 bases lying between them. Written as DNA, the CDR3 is TGTGCCAGTAGTATAAGGACGGAGGATTATGGCTACACCTTC. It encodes CASSIRTEDYGYTF. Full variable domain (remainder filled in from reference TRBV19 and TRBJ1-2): DGGITQSPKYLFRKEGQNVTLSCEQNLNHDAMYWYRQDPGQGLRLIYYSQIVNDFQKGDIAEGYSVSREKKESFPLTVTSAQKNPTAFYLCASSIRTEDYGYTFGSGTRLTVV.

CDR3 nucleotide sequence: TGCGCCAGCACTCGTCAGGGGTCCAGTAGAGAGACCCAGTACTTC. Amino acids: CASTRQGSSRETQYF. The chain carries TRBV5-1 and TRBJ2-5, with D possibly matching TRBD1 (6 bases). V was clipped by 6 bases and J by 4 bases, with 19 bases between them. CDR3 length equals 15 residues. Germline loops: CDR1 SGHRS, CDR2 YFSETQ.

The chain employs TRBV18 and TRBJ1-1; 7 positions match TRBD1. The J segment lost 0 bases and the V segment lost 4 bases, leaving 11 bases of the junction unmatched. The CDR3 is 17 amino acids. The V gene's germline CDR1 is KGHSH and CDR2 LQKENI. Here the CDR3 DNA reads TGTGCCAGCTCACTCAAAATGAACAGGGGAATGAACACTGAAGCTTTCTTT. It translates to CASSLKMNRGMNTEAFF.

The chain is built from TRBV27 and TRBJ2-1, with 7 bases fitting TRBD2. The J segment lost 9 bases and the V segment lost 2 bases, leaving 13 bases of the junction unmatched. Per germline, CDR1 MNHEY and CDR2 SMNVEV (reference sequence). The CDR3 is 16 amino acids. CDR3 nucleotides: TGTGCCAGCAGTTTAGTGGCGGGAGCAGCGAGGAGTGAGCAGTTCTTC. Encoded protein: CASSLVAGAARSEQFF.

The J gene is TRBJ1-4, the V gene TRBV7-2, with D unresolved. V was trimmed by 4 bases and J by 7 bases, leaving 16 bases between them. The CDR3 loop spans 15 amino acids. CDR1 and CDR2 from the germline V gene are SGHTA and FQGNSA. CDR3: CASSSPTLSIEKLFF. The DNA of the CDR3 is TGTGCCAGCAGCTCCCCCACCCTAAGTATTGAAAAACTGTTTTTT.